Below are 11 T cell receptor beta chains sequenced from a single sample in a study of blood T cells in healthy people across ages. A J-beta primer mix and a sample-barcoded 5' primer were used in a second PCR of about 6 to 12 cycles. TCRdb re-derived calls from the 5' RACE reads in MiXCR, one entry per CDR3 protein. The sample carries approximately 730,000 distinct CDR3 sequences, about 53% recorded once. What was sequenced was blood. Receptor source: an older man in good health.

The chain uses TRBV12-3 or TRBV12-4 and TRBJ2-3; 7 nucleotides line up with TRBD2. This CDR3 spans 13 amino acids. The junction had 4 bases not matched to a gene; V was cut back by 0 bases and J by 10 bases. CDR3 sequence (DNA): TGTGCCAGCAGTTTAGCGACTAGCTCGGCGCAGTATTTT. Encoded protein: CASSLATSSAQYF.

In this sample, this clonotype turned up a few times. The chain carries TRBV11-2 and TRBJ2-7; D is ambiguous. V was trimmed by 8 bases and J by 2 bases, leaving 13 bases between them. Per germline, CDR1 SGHAT and CDR2 FQNNGV. CDR3 length equals 13 residues. The CDR3 is CASGKEYPYEQYF. The CDR3 DNA reads as TGTGCCAGCGGGAAGGAATACCCCTACGAGCAGTACTTC.

J is TRBJ2-1 and V is TRBV5-1, with a weak D call TRBD2 (6 bases). The V gene's germline CDR1 is SGHRS and CDR2 YFSETQ. Trimming removed 6 bases at V and 6 bases at J, with 10 bases between. This CDR3 comprises 12 residues. The CDR3 here is CASTYGSNEQFF. The CDR3 bases are TGCGCCAGCACTTACGGGAGCAATGAGCAGTTCTTC.

The genes are TRBV7-9 and TRBJ2-5; TRBD2 is a possible D gene (6 bases). Matching the DNA end better, TRBJ2-7 makes the J call doubtful. Germline lookup yields CDR1 SEHNR and CDR2 FQNEAQ (reference sequence). The CDR3 sequence is 13 residues long. CDR3 nucleotides: TGTGCCAGCAGCTGGGAGGCACGGGACGAGCAGTACTTC. Protein product: CASSWEARDEQYF.

A few counts support this clonotype. The V call is TRBV24-1, the J call TRBJ2-6, with a tentative D call TRBD1 (6 bases). The germline CDR1 and CDR2 sequences are KGHDR and SFDVKD. The CDR3 extends over 16 amino acids. Trimming left V 3 bases short and J 2 bases short, with 10 bases between. The DNA of the CDR3 is TGTGCCACCAGTGATCCCGGGACAACTGGGGCCAACGTCCTGACTTTC. Residues: CATSDPGTTGANVLTF.

This clonotype appeared a few times. The chain couples TRBV24-1 to TRBJ1-2; D might be TRBD1 (5 bases). The CDR3 runs 13 residues. CDR1 and CDR2 from the germline V gene are KGHDR and SFDVKD. CDR3 in DNA: TGTGACACGAGGGGACGGGATAACTATGGCTACACCTTC. Translating it yields CDTRGRDNYGYTF.

The chain recombines TRBV3-1 with TRBJ2-3; 8 nucleotides align to TRBD2. Germline V lookup: CDR1 LGHDT, CDR2 YNNKEL (reference sequence). The CDR3 extends over 16 amino acids. V shed 3 bases, J shed 6 bases, and the junction held 11 bases outside the gene matches. The CDR3 region has the DNA TGTGCCAGCAGCCACCCACGCGGGGCGGGAGGCGATACGCAGTATTTT. This gives the protein CASSHPRGAGGDTQYF.

The V gene is TRBV27, the J gene TRBJ2-7; no firm D call. Germline V CDR1 and CDR2: MNHEY, SMNVEV (reference sequence). Trimming removed 2 bases at V and 7 bases at J, with 12 bases between. This CDR3 region has 13 residues. The CDR3 is CASSLGPAREQYF. CDR3 DNA: TGTGCCAGCAGTTTAGGTCCAGCCCGGGAGCAGTACTTC.

The CDR3, as DNA: TGTGCCAGCAGCGACAAAACGGGACTAGCGGCCTACAATGAGCAGTACTTC. The encoded protein is CASSDKTGLAAYNEQYF. The V and J genes are TRBV9 and TRBJ2-1; TRBD2 matches at 11 bases. TRBJ2-7 matches the DNA end more closely, so the J call is doubtful. The CDR3 spans 17 residues. CDR1 is SGDLS and CDR2 is YYNGEE in the germline V gene.

The chain combines TRBV27 with TRBJ1-2, with D perhaps matching TRBD1 (5 bases). Deletions cut 6 bases from V and 2 bases from J, with 13 bases between. Germline CDR1 reads MNHEY; CDR2 reads SMNVEV (reference sequence). This CDR3 contains 14 residues. The CDR3 loop is CASSRGHTNYGYTF. The DNA for the CDR3 is TGTGCCAGCAGCCGCGGACACACCAACTATGGCTACACCTTC.

The chain carries TRBV5-1 and TRBJ2-7, with 9 bases identical to TRBD2. The trim removed 4 bases at V and 3 bases at J, leaving 5 bases unmatched. The CDR3 sequence is 14 residues long. From germline, CDR1 is SGHRS and CDR2 YFSETQ. In nucleotides, the CDR3 is TGCGCCAGCAGCCATCGGCGGGAGGGCTACGAGCAGTACTTC. Its protein product is CASSHRREGYEQYF. Supplemented by reference TRBV5-1 and TRBJ2-7, the full variable domain reads KAGVTQTPRYLIKTRGQQVTLSCSPISGHRSVSWYQQTPGQGLQFLFEYFSETQRNKGNFPGRFSGRQFSNSRSEMNVSTLELGDSALYLCASSHRREGYEQYFGPGTRLTVT.